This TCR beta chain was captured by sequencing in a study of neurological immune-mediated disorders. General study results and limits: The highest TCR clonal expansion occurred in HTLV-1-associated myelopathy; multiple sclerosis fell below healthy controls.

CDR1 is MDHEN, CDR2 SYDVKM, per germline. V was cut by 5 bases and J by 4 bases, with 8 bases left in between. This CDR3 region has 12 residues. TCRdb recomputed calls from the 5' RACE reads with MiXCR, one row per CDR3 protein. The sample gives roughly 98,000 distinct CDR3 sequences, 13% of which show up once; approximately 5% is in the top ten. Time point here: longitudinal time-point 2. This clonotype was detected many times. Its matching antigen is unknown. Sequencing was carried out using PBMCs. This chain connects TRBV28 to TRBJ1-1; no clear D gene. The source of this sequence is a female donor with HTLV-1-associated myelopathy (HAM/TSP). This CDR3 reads CASSLPGTEAFF. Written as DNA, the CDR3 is TGTGCCAGCAGTCTCCCGGGCACTGAAGCTTTCTTT.